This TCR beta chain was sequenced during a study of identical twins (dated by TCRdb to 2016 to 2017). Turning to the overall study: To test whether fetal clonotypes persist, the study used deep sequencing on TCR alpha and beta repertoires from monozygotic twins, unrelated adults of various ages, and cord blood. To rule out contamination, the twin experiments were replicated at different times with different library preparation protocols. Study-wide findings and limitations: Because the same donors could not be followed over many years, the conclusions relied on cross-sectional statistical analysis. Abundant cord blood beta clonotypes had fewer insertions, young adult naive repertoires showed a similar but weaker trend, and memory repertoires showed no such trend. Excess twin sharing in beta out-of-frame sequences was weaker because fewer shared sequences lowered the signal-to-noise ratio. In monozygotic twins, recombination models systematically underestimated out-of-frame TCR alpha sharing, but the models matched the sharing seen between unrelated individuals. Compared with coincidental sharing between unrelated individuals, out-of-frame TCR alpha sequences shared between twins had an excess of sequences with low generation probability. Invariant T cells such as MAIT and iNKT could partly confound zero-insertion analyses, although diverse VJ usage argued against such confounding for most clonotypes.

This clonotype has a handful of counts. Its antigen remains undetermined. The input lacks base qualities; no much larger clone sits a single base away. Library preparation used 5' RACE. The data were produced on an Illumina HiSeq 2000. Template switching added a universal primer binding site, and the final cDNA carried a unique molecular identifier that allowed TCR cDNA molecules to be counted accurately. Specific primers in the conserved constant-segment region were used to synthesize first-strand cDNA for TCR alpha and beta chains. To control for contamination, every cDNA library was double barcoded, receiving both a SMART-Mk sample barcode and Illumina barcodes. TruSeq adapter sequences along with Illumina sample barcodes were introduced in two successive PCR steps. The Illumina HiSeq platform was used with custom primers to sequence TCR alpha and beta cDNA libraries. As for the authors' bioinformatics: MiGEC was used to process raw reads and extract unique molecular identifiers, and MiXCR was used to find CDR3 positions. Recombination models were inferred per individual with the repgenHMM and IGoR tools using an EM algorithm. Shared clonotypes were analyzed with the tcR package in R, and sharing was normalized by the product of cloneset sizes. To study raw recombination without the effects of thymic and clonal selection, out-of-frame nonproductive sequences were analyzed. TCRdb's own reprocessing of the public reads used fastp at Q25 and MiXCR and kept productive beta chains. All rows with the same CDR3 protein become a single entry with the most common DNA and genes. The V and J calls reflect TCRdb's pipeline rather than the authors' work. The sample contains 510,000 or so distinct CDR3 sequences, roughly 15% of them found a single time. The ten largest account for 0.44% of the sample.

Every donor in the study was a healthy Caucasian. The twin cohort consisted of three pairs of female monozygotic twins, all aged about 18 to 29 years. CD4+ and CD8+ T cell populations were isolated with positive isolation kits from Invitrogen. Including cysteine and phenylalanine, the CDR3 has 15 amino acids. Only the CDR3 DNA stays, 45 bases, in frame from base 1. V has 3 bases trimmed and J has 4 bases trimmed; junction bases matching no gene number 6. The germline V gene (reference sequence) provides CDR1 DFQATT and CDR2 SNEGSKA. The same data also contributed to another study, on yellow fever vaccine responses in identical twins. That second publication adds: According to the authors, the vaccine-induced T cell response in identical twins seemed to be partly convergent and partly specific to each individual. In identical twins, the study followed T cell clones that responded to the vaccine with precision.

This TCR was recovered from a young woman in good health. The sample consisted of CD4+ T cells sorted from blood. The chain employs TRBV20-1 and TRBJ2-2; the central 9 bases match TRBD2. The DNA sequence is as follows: TGCAGTGCTAGTTCCCCTAGCGGGATCACCGGGGAGCTGTTTTTT. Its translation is CSASSPSGITGELFF.